The 13 T cell receptor beta chains in this list originate from one sample, sequenced in a study of blood T cells in healthy people across ages. The use of a sample-barcoded 5' primer and a J-beta primer mix characterized a second PCR of roughly 6 to 11 cycles. TCRdb recomputed calls from the 5' RACE reads with MiXCR, one row per CDR3 protein. The table records 1,100,000 or so distinct CDR3 sequences, around 43% of them present only once. Input material: blood. These receptors were taken from a woman in her sixties or seventies in good health.

The rearrangement uses TRBV5-1 and TRBJ1-1; 7 nucleotides agree with TRBD1. The J segment lost 4 bases and the V segment lost 0 bases, leaving 3 bases of the junction unmatched. From germline, CDR1 is SGHRS and CDR2 YFSETQ. The CDR3 runs to 14 residues. CDR3 region: CASSLEGGVTEAFF. The CDR3 nucleotides read TGCGCCAGCAGCTTGGAAGGGGGCGTCACTGAAGCTTTCTTT.

The chain couples TRBV5-1 to TRBJ2-7; tentatively, D is TRBD1 (6 bases). This CDR3 region has 15 residues. V shed 0 bases and J shed 0 bases, with 10 bases lying between them. CDR1 SGHRS and CDR2 YFSETQ come from the germline V gene. CDR3 amino acids: CASSLGDKGSYEQYF. As DNA, the CDR3 is TGCGCCAGCAGCTTGGGGGACAAGGGCTCCTACGAGCAGTACTTC.

This clonotype has a handful of counts. This chain joins TRBV27 and TRBJ2-1; D might be TRBD1 or TRBD2, each matching 5 bases. Trimming removed 6 bases from V and 2 bases from J, with 8 bases in between. The CDR3 has 13 residues. The V gene's germline CDR1 is MNHEY and CDR2 SMNVEV (reference sequence). This chain's CDR3 is CASRRGAYNEQFF. For the CDR3, the DNA is TGTGCCAGCAGGCGAGGGGCCTACAATGAGCAGTTCTTC.

The chain employs TRBV21-1 and TRBJ2-5; TRBD2, as called in the table, went unchecked against the DNA. The end of the DNA fits TRBJ2-7 better, so the J call may be wrong. TRBV21-1 is a pseudogene segment. This CDR3 region has 19 residues. The CDR3 region is CANSKVVPVNIRRSYEQYF. CDR3 DNA: TGTGCCAACAGCAAAGTCGTTCCTGTTAACATAAGGAGGTCCTACGAGCAGTACTTC.

This clonotype was seen a single time. A read error may produce the germline difference seen at one junction end. The chain carries TRBV7-8 and TRBJ2-3; D remains ambiguous. This CDR3 is built from 16 residues. Germline CDR1 is SGHVS and CDR2 is FQNEAQ. As DNA, the CDR3 is TGTGCCGGCAGCTTAGCACGAACAAAAGGAGCAGATACGCAGTATTTT. It encodes CAGSLARTKGADTQYF. Using reference TRBV7-8 and TRBJ2-3 for the parts outside the CDR3, the full variable domain is GAGVSQSPRYKVAKRGQDVALRCDPISGHVSLFWYQQALGQGPEFLTYFQNEAQLDKSGLPSDRFFAERPEGSVSTLKIQRTQQEDSAVYLCAGSLARTKGADTQYFGPGTRLTVL.

V usage is TRBV5-4 and J usage is TRBJ1-6; D is unclear. Between the trimmed V and J ends, which lost 5 bases and 9 bases, there was a span of 12 bases. The CDR3 is 13 residues long. Per germline, CDR1 SGHNT and CDR2 YYREEE (reference sequence). As DNA, the CDR3 is TGTGCCAGCAGGAGGGTTGGTGGTTCACCCCTCCACTTT. Translation: CASRRVGGSPLHF. The full variable domain, with the rest looked up from reference TRBV5-4 and TRBJ1-6, is ETGVTQSPTHLIKTRGQQVTLRCSSQSGHNTVSWYQQALGQGPQFIFQYYREEENGRGNFPPRFSGLQFPNYSSELNVNALELDDSALYLCASRRVGGSPLHFGNGTRLTVT.

The chain combines TRBV20-1 with TRBJ2-7; 8 bases match TRBD2. This CDR3 has 14 amino acids. CDR1 and CDR2 from the germline V gene are DFQATT and SNEGSKA (reference sequence). V shed 7 bases, J shed 7 bases, and the junction held 15 bases outside the gene matches. CDR3 in amino acids: CSGRRLASYNEQYF. The CDR3 bases are TGCAGTGGAAGGAGACTAGCGTCCTACAATGAGCAGTACTTC.

This clonotype showed up just once. V usage is TRBV7-2 and J usage is TRBJ2-3; weak D call: TRBD2 (8 bases). V dropped 0 bases and J dropped 1 base, with 17 bases sitting between them. This CDR3 has 18 amino acids. Germline CDR1 is SGHTA and CDR2 is FQGNSA. CDR3 DNA sequence: TGTGCCAGCAGCTTAGCTGTGTCCGGGAGGGGGCGCACAGATACGCAGTATTTT. It specifies CASSLAVSGRGRTDTQYF.

In this sample, this clonotype turned up a few times. This chain uses TRBV7-2 with TRBJ2-1; weak D call: TRBD2 (5 bases). CDR3 length: 15 residues. CDR1 and CDR2 (germline): SGHTA, FQGNSA. Trimming left V 4 bases short and J 8 bases short, with 18 bases between. The CDR3 sequence: CASSSRRGPSYEQFF. As DNA, the CDR3 is TGTGCCAGCAGCTCACGAAGAGGACCTAGCTATGAGCAGTTCTTC.

The V gene is TRBV27, the J gene TRBJ1-6; 7 bases fit TRBD1. CDR3 length: 14 residues. V gave up 8 bases and J gave up 8 bases; unmatched junction bases: 9. Germline V CDR1 and CDR2: MNHEY, SMNVEV (reference sequence). The CDR3 region is CASRVGQFYSPLHF. The CDR3 nucleotides are TGTGCCAGCCGGGTGGGACAGTTTTATTCACCCCTCCACTTT.

The CDR3 DNA is TGTGCCAGCAGTGCACTAGAGTACAATGAGCAGTTCTTC. This sequence encodes CASSALEYNEQFF. The chain joins TRBV6-2 or TRBV6-3 to TRBJ2-1; a possible D gene is TRBD2 (5 bases). The germline gives CDR1 MNHEY, CDR2 SVGEGT. CDR3 length: 13 residues. Trimming removed 5 bases from V and 4 bases from J, with 9 bases in between.

The chain links TRBV20-1 to TRBJ2-7, with 7 bases fitting TRBD1. The ends lost 0 bases at V and 2 bases at J; junction bases unmatched: 7. Germline V gene sequence: CDR1 DFQATT, CDR2 SNEGSKA (reference sequence). The CDR3 totals 15 residues. The chain's CDR3 is CSARDFRTGPYEQYF. The CDR3 nucleotides read TGCAGTGCTAGAGATTTCAGGACAGGCCCCTACGAGCAGTACTTC.

This chain links TRBV6-5 with TRBJ2-1; 10 positions match TRBD2. The CDR3 extends over 15 amino acids. V shed 0 bases, J shed 7 bases, and the junction held 3 bases outside the gene matches. CDR1 and CDR2 (germline): MNHEY, SVGAGI. CDR3 loop: CASSYSASGSNEQFF. The CDR3 DNA sequence: TGTGCCAGCAGTTACTCGGCTAGCGGGAGTAATGAGCAGTTCTTC.